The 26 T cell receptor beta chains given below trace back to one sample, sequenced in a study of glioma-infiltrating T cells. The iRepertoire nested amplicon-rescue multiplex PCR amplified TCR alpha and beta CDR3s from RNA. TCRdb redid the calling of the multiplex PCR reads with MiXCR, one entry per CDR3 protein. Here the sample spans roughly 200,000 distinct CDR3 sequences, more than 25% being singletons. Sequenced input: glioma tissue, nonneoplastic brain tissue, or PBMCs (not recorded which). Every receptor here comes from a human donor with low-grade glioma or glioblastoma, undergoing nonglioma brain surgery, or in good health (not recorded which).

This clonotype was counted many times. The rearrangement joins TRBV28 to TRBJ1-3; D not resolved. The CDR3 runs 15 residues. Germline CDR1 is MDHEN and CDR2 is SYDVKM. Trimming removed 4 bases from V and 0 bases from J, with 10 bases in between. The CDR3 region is CASSSSTLSGNTIYF. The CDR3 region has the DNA TGTGCCAGCAGTTCGTCGACTCTCTCTGGAAACACCATATATTTT.

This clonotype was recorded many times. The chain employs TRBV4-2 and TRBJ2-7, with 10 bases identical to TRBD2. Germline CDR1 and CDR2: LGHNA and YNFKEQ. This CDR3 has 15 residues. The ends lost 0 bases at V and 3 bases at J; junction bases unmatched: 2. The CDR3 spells CASSQEPSGSYEQYF. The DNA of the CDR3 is TGTGCCAGCAGCCAAGAGCCTAGCGGGAGCTACGAGCAGTACTTC.

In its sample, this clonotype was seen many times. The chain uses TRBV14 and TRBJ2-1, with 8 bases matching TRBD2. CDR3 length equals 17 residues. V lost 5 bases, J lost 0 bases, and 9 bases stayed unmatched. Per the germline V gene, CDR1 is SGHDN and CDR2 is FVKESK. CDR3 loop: CASSLTSGPSSYNEQFF. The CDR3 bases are TGTGCCAGCAGCTTAACTAGCGGCCCGAGCTCCTACAATGAGCAGTTCTTC.

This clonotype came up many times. The CDR3 coding sequence is TGTGCCAGCAGTTTTACAGGCTGGTCCTACGAGCAGTACTTC. Translating gives CASSFTGWSYEQYF. This chain connects TRBV28 to TRBJ2-7; tentatively, D is TRBD1 (5 bases). CDR1 and CDR2 (germline): MDHEN, SYDVKM. This CDR3 is 14 amino acids long. V shed 3 bases and J shed 1 base, with 10 bases lying between them.

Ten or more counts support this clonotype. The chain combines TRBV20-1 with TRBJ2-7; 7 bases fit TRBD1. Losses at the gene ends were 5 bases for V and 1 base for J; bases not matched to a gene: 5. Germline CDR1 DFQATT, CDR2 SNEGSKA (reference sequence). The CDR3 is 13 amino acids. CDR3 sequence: CSAGPGQSYEQYF. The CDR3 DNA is TGCAGTGCTGGACCGGGACAGTCCTACGAGCAGTACTTC.

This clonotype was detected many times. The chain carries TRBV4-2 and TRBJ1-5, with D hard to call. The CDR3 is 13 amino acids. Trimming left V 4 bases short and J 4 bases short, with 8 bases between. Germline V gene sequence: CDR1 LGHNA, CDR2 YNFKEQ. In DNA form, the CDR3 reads TGTGCCAGCAGCCTAGCAGAGAATCAGCCCCAGCATTTT. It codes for CASSLAENQPQHF.

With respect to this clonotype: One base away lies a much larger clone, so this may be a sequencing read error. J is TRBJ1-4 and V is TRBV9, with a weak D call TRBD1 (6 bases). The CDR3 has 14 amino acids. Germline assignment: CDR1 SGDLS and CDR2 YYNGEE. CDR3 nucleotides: TGTGCCAGCAGCCGGACAGCGACTAATAAAAAACTGTTTTTT. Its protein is CASSRTATNKKLFF.

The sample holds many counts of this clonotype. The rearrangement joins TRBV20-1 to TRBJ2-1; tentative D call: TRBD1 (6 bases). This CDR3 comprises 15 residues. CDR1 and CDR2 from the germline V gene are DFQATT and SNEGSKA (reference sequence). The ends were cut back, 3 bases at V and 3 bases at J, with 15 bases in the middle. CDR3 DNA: TGCAGTGCTAGTCTGCCCGTGACAGGCTACAATGAGCAGTTCTTC. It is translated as CSASLPVTGYNEQFF.

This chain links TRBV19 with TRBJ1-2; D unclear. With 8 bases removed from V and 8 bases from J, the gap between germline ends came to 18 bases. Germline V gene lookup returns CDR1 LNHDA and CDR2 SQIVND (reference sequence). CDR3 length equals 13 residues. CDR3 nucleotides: TGTGCCAGTGAACTGGATGTCCCCGGGGGCTACACCTTC. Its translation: CASELDVPGGYTF.

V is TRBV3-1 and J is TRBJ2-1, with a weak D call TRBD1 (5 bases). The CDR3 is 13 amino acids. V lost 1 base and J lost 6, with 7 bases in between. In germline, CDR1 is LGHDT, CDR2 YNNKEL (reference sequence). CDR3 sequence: CASSQGQSNEQFF. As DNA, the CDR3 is TGTGCCAGCAGCCAAGGACAGTCCAATGAGCAGTTCTTC.

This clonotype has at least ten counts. Here the CDR3 reads CASSPRVLAEAFF. The CDR3 nucleotides read TGTGCCAGCAGCCCCCGGGTCTTGGCTGAAGCTTTCTTT. V is TRBV7-2 and J is TRBJ1-1; D is ambiguous. The V gene lost 5 bases and the J gene lost 6 bases, with 13 bases spanning the gap. CDR1 is SGHTA, CDR2 FQGNSA, per germline. The CDR3 extends over 13 amino acids.

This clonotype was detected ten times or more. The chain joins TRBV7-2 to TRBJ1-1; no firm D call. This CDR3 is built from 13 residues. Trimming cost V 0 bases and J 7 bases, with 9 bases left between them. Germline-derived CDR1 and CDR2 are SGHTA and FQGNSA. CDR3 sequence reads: CASSLASGFEAFF. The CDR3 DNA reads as TGTGCCAGCAGCTTAGCGTCTGGCTTTGAAGCTTTCTTT.

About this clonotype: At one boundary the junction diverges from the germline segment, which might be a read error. The CDR3: CASSDEARAVVF. CDR3 sequence (DNA): TGTGCAAGCAGTGACGAGGCGAGGGCAGTAGTCTTC. The V gene is TRBV6-1, the J gene TRBJ2-1; D perhaps matches TRBD2 (5 bases). CDR1 is MNHNS, CDR2 SASEGT, per germline. This CDR3 region has 12 residues.

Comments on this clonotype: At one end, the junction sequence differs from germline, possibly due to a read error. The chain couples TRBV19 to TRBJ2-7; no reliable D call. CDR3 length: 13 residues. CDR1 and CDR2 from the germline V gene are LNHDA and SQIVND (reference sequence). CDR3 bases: TGCGCCAGTAGTTTAGGAAAAGGGTACGAGCAGTACTTC. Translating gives CASSLGKGYEQYF.

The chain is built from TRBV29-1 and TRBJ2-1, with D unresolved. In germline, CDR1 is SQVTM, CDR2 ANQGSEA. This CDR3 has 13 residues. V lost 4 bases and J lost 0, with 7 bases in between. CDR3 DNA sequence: TGCAGCGTTGGTCGGGCCTCCTACAATGAGCAGTTCTTC. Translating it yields CSVGRASYNEQFF.

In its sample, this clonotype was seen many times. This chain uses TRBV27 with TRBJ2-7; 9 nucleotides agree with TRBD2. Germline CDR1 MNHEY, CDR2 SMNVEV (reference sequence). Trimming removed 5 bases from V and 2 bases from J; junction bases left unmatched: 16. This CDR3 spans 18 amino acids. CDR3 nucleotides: TGTGCCAGCAGTGACTATCCTCCTTCACTAGCGGGTGCCTACGAGCAGTACTTC. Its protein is CASSDYPPSLAGAYEQYF.

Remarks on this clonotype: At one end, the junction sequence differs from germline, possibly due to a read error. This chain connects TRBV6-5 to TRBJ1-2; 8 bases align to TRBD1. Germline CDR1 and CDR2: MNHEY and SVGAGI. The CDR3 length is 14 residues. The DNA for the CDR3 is TGTGCCGGCAGTGCGGTGACAGGGGCATATGGCTACACCTTC. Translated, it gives CAGSAVTGAYGYTF.

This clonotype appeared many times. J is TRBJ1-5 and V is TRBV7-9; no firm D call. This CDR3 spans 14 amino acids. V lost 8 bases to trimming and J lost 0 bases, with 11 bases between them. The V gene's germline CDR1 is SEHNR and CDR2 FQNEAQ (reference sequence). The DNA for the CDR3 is TGTGCCAGCGTTTCGGCTGATAGCAATCAGCCCCAGCATTTT. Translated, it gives CASVSADSNQPQHF. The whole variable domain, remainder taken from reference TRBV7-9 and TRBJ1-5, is DTGVSQNPRHKITKRGQNVTFRCDPISEHNRLYWYRQTLGQGPEFLTYFQNEAQLEKSRLLSDRFSAERPKGSFSTLEIQRTEQGDSAMYLCASVSADSNQPQHFGDGTRLSIL.

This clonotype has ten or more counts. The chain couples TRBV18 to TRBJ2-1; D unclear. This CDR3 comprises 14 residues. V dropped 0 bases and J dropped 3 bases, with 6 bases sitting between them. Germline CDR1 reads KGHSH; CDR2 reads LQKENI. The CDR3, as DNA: TGTGCCAGCTCACCACCGGGTGGCTACAATGAGCAGTTCTTC. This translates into CASSPPGGYNEQFF.

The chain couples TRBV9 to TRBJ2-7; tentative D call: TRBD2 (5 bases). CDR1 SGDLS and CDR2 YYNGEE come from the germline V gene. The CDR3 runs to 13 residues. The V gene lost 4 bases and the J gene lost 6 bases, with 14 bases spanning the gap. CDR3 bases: TGTGCCAGCAGCTCGGCTATAGCGATCGAGCAGTACTTC. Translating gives CASSSAIAIEQYF.

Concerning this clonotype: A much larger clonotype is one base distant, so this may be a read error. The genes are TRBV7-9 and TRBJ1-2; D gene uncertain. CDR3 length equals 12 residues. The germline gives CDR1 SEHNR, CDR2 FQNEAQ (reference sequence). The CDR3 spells CAGSSPTRGYTF. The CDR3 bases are TGTGCCGGCAGCTCTCCCACAAGGGGCTACACCTTC.

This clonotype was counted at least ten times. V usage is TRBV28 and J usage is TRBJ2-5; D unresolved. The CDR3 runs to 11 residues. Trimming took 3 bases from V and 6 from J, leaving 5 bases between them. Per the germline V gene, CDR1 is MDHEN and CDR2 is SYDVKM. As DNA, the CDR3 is TGTGCCAGCAGTTTTTTACAGACCCAGTACTTC. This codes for CASSFLQTQYF.

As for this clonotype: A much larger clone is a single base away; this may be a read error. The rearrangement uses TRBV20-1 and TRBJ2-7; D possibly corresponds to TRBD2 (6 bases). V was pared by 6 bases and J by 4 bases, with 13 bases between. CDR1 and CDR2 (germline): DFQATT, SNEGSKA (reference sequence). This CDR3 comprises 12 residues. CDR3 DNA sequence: TGCAGTGCGGGACGGGGGAGGTACGAGCAGTACTTC. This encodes CSAGRGRYEQYF.

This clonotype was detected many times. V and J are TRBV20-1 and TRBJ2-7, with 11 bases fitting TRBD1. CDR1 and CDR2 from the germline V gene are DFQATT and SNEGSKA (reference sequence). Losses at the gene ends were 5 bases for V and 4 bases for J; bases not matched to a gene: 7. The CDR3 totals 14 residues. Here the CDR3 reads CSADDRDRGYEQYF. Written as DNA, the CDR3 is TGCAGTGCTGACGATCGGGACAGGGGGTACGAGCAGTACTTC.

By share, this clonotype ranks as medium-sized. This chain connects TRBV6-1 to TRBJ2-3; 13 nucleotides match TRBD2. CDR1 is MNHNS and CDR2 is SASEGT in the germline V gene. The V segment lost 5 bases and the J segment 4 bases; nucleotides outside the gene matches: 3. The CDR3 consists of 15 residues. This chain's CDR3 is CASSWTSGSPDTQYF. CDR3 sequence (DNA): TGTGCCAGCAGTTGGACTAGCGGGAGCCCAGATACGCAGTATTTT.

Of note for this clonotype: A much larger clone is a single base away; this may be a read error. The CDR3 sequence: CASSPAAGTYEQYF. In DNA, the CDR3 is TGCGCCAGCAGCCCTGCGGCGGGTACCTACGAGCAGTACTTC. The genes are TRBV4-1 and TRBJ2-7; D perhaps matches TRBD2 (5 bases). V was shortened by 4 bases and J by 2 bases, with 12 bases between the two germline ends. The CDR3 is 14 residues long. From germline, CDR1 is MGHRA and CDR2 YSYEKL.